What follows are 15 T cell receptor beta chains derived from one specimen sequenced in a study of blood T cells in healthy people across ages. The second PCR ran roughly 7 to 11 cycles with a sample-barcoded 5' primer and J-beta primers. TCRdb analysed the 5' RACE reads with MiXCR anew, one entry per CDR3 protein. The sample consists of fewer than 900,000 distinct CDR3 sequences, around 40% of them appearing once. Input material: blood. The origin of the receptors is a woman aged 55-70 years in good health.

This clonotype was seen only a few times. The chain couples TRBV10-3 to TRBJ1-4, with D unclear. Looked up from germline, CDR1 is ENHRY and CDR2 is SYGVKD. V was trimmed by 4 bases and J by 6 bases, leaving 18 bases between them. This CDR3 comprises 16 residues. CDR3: CAISGQQSGLDEKLFF. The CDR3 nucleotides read TGTGCCATCAGTGGCCAGCAAAGTGGGTTGGATGAAAAACTGTTTTTT.

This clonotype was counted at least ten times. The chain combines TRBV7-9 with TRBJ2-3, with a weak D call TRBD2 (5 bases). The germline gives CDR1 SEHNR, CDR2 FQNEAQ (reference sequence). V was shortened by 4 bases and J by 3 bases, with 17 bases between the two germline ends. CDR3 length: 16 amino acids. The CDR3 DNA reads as TGTGCCAGCAGCTCCTACCCGGGGTTGCGAACAGATACGCAGTATTTT. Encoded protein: CASSSYPGLRTDTQYF.

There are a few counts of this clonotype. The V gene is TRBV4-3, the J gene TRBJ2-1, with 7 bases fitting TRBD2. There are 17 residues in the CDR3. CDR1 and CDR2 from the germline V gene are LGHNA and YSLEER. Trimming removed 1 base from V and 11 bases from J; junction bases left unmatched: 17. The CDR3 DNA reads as TGCGCCAGCAGCCAAGCATCCGGAGGGGCGGGAGATATAAAGCAGTTCTTC. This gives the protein CASSQASGGAGDIKQFF.

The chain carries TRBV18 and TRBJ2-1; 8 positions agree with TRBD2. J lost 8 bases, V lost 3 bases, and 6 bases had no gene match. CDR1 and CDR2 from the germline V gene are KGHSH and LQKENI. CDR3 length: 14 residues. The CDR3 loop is CASSPALTSDEQFF. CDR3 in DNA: TGTGCCAGCTCACCGGCGTTGACTAGCGATGAGCAGTTCTTC.

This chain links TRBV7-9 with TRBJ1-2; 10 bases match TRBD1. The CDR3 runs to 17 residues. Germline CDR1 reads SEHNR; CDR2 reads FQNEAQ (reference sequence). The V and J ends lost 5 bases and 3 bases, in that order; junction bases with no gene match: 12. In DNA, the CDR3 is TGTGCCAGCAGCGATTCCCTCCGGGACAGGGGTCACTATGGCTACACCTTC. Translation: CASSDSLRDRGHYGYTF.

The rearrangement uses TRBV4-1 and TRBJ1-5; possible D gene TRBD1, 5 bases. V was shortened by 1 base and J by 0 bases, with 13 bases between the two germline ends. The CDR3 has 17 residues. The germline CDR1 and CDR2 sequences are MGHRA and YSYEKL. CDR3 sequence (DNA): TGCGCCAGCAGCCAAGTCGATTTCGGGGCTAGCAATCAGCCCCAGCATTTT. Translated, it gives CASSQVDFGASNQPQHF.

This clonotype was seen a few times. CDR3: CASREGQPQHF. The CDR3 coding sequence is TGTGCCAGCAGGGAGGGACAGCCCCAGCATTTT. This chain uses TRBV2 with TRBJ1-5; D is undetermined. V was shortened by 6 bases and J by 7 bases, with 7 bases between the two germline ends. Germline CDR1 is SNHLY and CDR2 is FYNNEI. The CDR3 runs to 11 residues.

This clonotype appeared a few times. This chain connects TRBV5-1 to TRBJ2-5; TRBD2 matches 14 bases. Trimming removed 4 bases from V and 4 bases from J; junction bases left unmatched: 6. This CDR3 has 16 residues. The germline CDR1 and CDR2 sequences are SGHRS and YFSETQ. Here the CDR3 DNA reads TGCGCCAGCAGCCCGGGACTAGCGGGAGAGAGAGAGACCCAGTACTTC. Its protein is CASSPGLAGERETQYF.

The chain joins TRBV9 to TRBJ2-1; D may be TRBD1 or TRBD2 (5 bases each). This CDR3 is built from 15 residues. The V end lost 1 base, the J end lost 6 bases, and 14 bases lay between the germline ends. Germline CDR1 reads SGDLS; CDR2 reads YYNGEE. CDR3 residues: CASSVSDGTVNEQFF. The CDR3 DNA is TGTGCCAGCAGCGTATCCGACGGGACGGTCAATGAGCAGTTCTTC.

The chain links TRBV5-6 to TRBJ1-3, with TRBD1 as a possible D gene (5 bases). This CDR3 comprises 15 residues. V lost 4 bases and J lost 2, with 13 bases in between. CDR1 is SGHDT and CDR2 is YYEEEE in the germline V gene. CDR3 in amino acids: CASSVDSHPGNTIYF. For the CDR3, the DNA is TGTGCCAGCAGCGTCGACAGTCACCCTGGAAACACCATATATTTT.

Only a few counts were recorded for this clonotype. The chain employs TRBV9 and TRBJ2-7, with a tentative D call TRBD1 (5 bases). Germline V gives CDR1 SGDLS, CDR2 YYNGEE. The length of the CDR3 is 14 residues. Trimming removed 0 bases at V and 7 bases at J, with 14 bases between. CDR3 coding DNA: TGTGCCAGCAGCGTAGGAGATAGGGGAAATGAGCAGTACTTC. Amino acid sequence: CASSVGDRGNEQYF.

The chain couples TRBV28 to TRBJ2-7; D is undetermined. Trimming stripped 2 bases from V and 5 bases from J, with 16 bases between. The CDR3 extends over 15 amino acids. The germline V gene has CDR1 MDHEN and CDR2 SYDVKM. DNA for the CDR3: TGTGCCAGCAGTTTAAACCTCCCATATCGTAACGAGCAGTACTTC. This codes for CASSLNLPYRNEQYF.

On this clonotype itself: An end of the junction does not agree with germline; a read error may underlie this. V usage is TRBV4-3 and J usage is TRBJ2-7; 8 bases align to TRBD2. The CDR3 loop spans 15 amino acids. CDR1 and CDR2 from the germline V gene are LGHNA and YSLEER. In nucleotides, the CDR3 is TGCGCCGGCAGCCAAGTGGCCGGGGGGGCCTACGAGCAGTACTTC. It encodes CAGSQVAGGAYEQYF.

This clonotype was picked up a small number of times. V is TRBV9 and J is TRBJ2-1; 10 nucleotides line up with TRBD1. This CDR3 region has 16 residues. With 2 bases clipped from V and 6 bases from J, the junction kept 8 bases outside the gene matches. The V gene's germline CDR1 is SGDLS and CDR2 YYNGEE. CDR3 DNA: TGTGCCAGCAGCGTCGTCGGGACAGGGGCGGTCAATGAGCAGTTCTTC. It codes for CASSVVGTGAVNEQFF. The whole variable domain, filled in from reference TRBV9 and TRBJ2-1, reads DSGVTQTPKHLITATGQRVTLRCSPRSGDLSVYWYQQSLDQGLQFLIQYYNGEERAKGNILERFSAQQFPDLHSELNLSSLELGDSALYFCASSVVGTGAVNEQFFGPGTRLTVL.

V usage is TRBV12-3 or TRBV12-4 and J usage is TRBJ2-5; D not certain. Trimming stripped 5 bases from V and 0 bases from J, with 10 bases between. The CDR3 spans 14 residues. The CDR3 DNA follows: TGTGCCAGCAGTCCGCAGCTCTACCAAGAGACCCAGTACTTC. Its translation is CASSPQLYQETQYF.